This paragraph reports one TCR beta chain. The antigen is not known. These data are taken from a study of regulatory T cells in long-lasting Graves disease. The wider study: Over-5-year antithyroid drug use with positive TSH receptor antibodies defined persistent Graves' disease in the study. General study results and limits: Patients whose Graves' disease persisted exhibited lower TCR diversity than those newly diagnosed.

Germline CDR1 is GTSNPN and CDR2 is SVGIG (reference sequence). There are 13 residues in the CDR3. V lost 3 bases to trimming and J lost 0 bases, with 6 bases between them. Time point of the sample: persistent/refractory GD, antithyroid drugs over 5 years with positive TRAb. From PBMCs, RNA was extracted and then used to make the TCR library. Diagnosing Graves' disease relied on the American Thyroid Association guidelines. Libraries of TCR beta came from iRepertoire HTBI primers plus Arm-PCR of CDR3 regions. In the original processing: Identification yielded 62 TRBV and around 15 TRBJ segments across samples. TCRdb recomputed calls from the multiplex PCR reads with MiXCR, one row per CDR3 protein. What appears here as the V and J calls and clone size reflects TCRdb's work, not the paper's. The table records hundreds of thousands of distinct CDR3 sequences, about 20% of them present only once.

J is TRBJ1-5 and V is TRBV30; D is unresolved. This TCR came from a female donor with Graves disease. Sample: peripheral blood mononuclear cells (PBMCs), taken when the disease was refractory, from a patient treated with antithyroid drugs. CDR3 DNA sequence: TGTGCCTGGAGCGGGGTTAGCAATCAGCCCCAGCATTTT. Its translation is CAWSGVSNQPQHF.